This T cell receptor (beta chain) was captured in a study of cytomegalovirus exposure and HLA in healthy donors (dated by TCRdb to 2015 to 2018). With regard to the full study: According to an earlier analysis of several hundred of the donors, about 179 million T cells yielded approximately 120 million unique TCR beta sequences and approximately 280 Gb of sequence data. Several DR-DQ haplotypes were treated as single units for association and clustering because of strong linkage in the cohort. In a later genetic analysis, genome-wide SNP genotypes for about 65% of the roughly 700 donors were used, and that subset was treated as a discovery cohort. Both class I and class II loci were covered by HLA typing, at four-digit resolution. Typing coverage varied by locus: about 620-640 donors for A, B, C, DRB1 and DQB1; roughly 560 for DQA1; about 590 for DPA1; more than 450 for DPB1. A later analysis re-analyzed previously published TCR beta repertoires from 660 or so donors and added high-resolution HLA genotyping to study TCR occurrence patterns. Across roughly 420 genotyped donors of the cohort, an average of about 240,000 unique TCR beta nucleotide sequences per donor were sequenced, and around 20% of those sequences were non-productive. An earlier analysis of several hundred of the donors applied high-throughput TCR beta sequencing to assess whether each TCR beta V gene segment acted as functional or pseudogenic. Of the roughly 420 genotyped donors, 80% to 90% were placed in the genetic ancestry cluster associated with self-reported Caucasian donors. All discovery cohort repertoires had been generated using a single sequencing platform. Alongside the repertoire data, information on donor age, sex, ethnicity and CMV serostatus was compiled. Rather than drawing on any new phenotypic data, the later analysis identified candidate immune exposures from TCR beta sequences and the way those sequences occurred across donors. The study profiled the T cell repertoires of 500 to 800 subjects by immunosequencing and related them to cytomegalovirus serostatus. An early release that covered 640 HLA-typed donors contained around 330 gigabases of sequencing data and tens of millions of unique TCR sequences. The study was designed to test whether signatures of past pathogen exposure could be identified by cataloging public T cell receptors. The study combined high-throughput TCR immunosequencing, statistical association of individual TCRs with disease status, and machine learning to predict cytomegalovirus infection status. Along with the 666-subject first cohort, a separate validation cohort of roughly 110 different subjects was used.

From the cysteine through the phenylalanine, the CDR3 covers 16 amino acids. The DNA shown is the 48-base CDR3, in frame from base 1. Clipping removes 4 bases from V and 3 bases from J, with 9 as the unmatched junction base count. CDR1 and CDR2 (PRHDT, FYEKMQ) derive from the germline V gene (reference sequence). The cohort was made up of hundreds of healthy bone marrow donors. Cohort members were all nominally healthy when sampled, although unrecorded immune exposures were likely present. The donor was CMV seronegative and belonged to the group of approximately 320 seronegative cohort members. A peripheral blood sample was provided by each donor, and peripheral blood mononuclear cells were used for TCR beta sequencing. The Qiagen DNeasy Blood Extraction Kit was used to extract genomic DNA from the blood cell samples. Study-wide conclusions, independent of this receptor: In this cohort, only TCR beta chains were sequenced, and detectable features were limited by the absence of alpha or paired-chain data. In a later analysis, around 15,000 TCR beta sequences were associated with specific HLA alleles at a false discovery rate of 0.05. A later genetic analysis reported fewer N-insertions in productive TCRs among donors in an Asian-associated ancestry cluster than the roughly 700-donor mean. A further reported finding was that TCR beta sequences accurately predicted the HLA-A and HLA-B alleles for most subjects in the first cohort. An association between a missense DCLRE1C variant and V-gene and J-gene trimming of TCR beta chains was found in a later genetic analysis and replicated in an independent cohort. The classifier was reported to diagnose cytomegalovirus status with high specificity and sensitivity in both the original cohort and the validation cohort. According to a later analysis, TCR association rates differed among HLA loci, with DRB1 alleles showing the most associated TCRs and HLA-C alleles showing the fewest. It was suggested by the authors that the approach could potentially be generalized to other disease states and immunological phenotypes. CMV serostatus was the only immune exposure information available for the cohort. Strong co-occurrence of HLA alleles, especially DR and DQ, made assigning TCR associations to individual alleles difficult. Sequencing depth was assumed to be roughly uniform across donors in the presence/absence analyses, though that assumption may not hold. In a later analysis, HLA-associated TCR beta chains showed more clonal expansion and lower generation probabilities than non-associated chains that were equally common. The earlier analysis of about 600 of the donors excluded over 15 rarely observed V segments, including chromosome 9 orphons, because counts were too low. In vitro tests confirmed that a few of the cytomegalovirus-associated TCR beta chains recognize cytomegalovirus antigens. Because HLA typing was unavailable for some donors at each locus, only the typed subset was used in association tests. Most TCR sequences were seen in very few donors, while some public TCRs were found in many individuals. Some IMGT-functional V segments, including TRBV6-2 and TRBV6-3, could not be distinguished by the 87-base-pair reads and were therefore excluded. The study gave a list of under 200 TCR beta chains associated with cytomegalovirus. According to a later analysis, most CMV-associated TCR beta chains appeared to be HLA-restricted, and the HLA associations seemed to be driven largely by CMV exposure. Correlated functional status among segregating V segments might be attributable to linkage disequilibrium, but an unknown experimental factor could not be ruled out. A group of highly shared sequence variants was considered likely to be a technical artifact of the sequencing pipeline. An earlier analysis of approximately 590 of the donors showed that most TCR beta V segments appeared in productive rearrangements either about 87% or about 30% of the time, which broadly matched IMGT annotations. Several of the top co-occurrence clusters appeared to be linked to parvovirus B19, influenza, CMV and Epstein-Barr virus, according to a later analysis.

A note on this clone: The target of this receptor is not known. No much larger clone exists at a distance of one base, and base qualities are not known.

The library was prepared using the immunoSEQ multiplex PCR assay. For the multiplex PCR, a mixture combining 60 forward primers for TCR Vbeta segments and 13 reverse primers for TCR Jbeta segments was used. Amplification of the CDR3 region of rearranged TCR beta genes was performed with a multiplex PCR assay on genomic DNA. The Illumina HiSeq System was used to sequence the amplified TCR beta libraries as 87-base-pair reads. The paper's processing steps were these. A later analysis counted tens of millions of unique TCR beta chains across the 700 or so repertoires, and roughly 9.9 million of these chains were shared by at least two donors. To remove PCR and sequencing errors, raw reads were error-corrected and collapsed into unique sequences using a nearest-neighbor algorithm that merged closely related sequences. CDR3 sequences were aligned to IMGT reference sequences to assign V, D and J gene segments. For a sequence to be retained, at least a six-nucleotide match to both a V gene segment and a J gene segment was required. Rearrangements were classified as productive when the CDR3 lacked stop codons and remained in frame with V and J, and all other rearrangements were classified as non-productive. CDR3 was defined according to IMGT convention as the region running from the second conserved V-encoded cysteine to the conserved J-encoded phenylalanine. Sequences without an unambiguous match to a single V gene segment were excluded from the earlier analysis of several hundred of the donors. In an earlier analysis of several hundred of the donors, V segments were called functional above 56.7% productive rearrangements and were called segregating when the between-donor standard deviation exceeded 5%. A statistical classification framework was built to diagnose cytomegalovirus status from the catalog of TCR beta chain sequences. A later analysis assigned V and J genes by comparing TCR nucleotide sequences with IMGT/GENE-DB human TR gene sequences. Using the TCRdist pipeline, a later analysis assigned CDR3 sequences along with most-parsimonious VDJ recombination scenarios. In a later analysis, each TCR beta chain was defined by its CDR3 amino acid sequence together with its V-gene family, and reads lacking a unique V-gene family were excluded. To address suspected cross-contamination and a sequencing artifact, a later analysis removed 550 to 750 highly shared, low-generation-probability nucleotide sequences. A later analysis calculated a clonal expansion index for each public chain from normalized within-repertoire ranks of inferred template counts. In a later analysis, generation probabilities were computed with a VDJ recombination model fitted to out-of-frame rearrangements, and the resulting probabilities were checked against IGoR. A later analysis scored TCR-TCR, TCR-HLA and TCR-CMV co-occurrence with hypergeometric tests, applying a repertoire-size bias correction to TCR pairs. False discovery rates were estimated in a later analysis by permuting HLA or CMV assignments 20 times. In a later analysis, co-occurring TCRs were grouped using DBSCAN, with TCRdist sequence similarity added in when clustering inside HLA-allele-positive subsets. Repertoires with fewer than 30,000 or more than 120,000 public chains, plus five repertoires with anomalous nucleotide sharing, were excluded from co-occurrence clustering. Not all clones reach the TCRdb copy of this immuneACCESS table, which keeps in-frame sequences only. Checked studies attribute under half of the gap to unresolved V genes and leave the rest unexplained. Clone size and V and J calls were adopted from that table, with D and trimming inferred from the DNA. The sample includes about 250,000 clones, with 70% to 90% observed a single time. Roughly 0.24% of the sample belongs to the ten largest clones.

The specimen sequenced was PBMCs. This TCR was recovered from a girl aged 2-10 years in good health and CMV-seronegative. The chain links TRBV13 with TRBJ2-3; TRBD2 lines up with 8 middle nucleotides. The nucleotide sequence is given as TGTGCCAGCAGCTCCGTTTCGGGGGGGCGAACAGATACGCAGTATTTT. Its translation reads: CASSSVSGGRTDTQYF.